This TCR beta chain was observed in a study of cytomegalovirus exposure and HLA in healthy donors. Study-wide results and caveats: An analysis that was carried out later associated 15,000 to 20,000 TCR beta sequences with HLA alleles at 0.05 false discovery rate. In a later analysis, V- and J-gene trimming of beta chains associated with a DCLRE1C missense variant, replicated independently. Roughly even sequencing depth across donors was the assumption behind the presence/absence analyses. Only CMV serostatus was available as immune exposure information.

In the case of this clone: Its matching antigen is unknown.

This CDR3 spans 15 amino acids. Per germline, CDR1 ENHRY and CDR2 SYGVKD. V dropped 0 bases and J dropped 4 bases, with 10 bases sitting between them. 13 Jbeta primers and 60 Vbeta primers were used for the PCR. Sequenced by immunoSEQ multiplex PCR; TCRdb stores in-frame clones only, minus some. The sample has 150,000 to 200,000 clones; roughly 80% are singletons. The J gene is TRBJ1-5, the V gene TRBV10-3, with D unresolved. The TCR sequence derives from a male donor in good health and CMV-seropositive. The sample was PBMCs. The CDR3 loop reads CAISESRRGNQPQHF. The CDR3 DNA follows: TGTGCCATCAGTGAGTCTAGACGCGGAAATCAGCCCCAGCATTTT.